This TCR beta chain was recovered during a study of cytomegalovirus exposure and HLA in healthy donors. The PCR had 60 Vbeta and 13 Jbeta primers. Sequencing used immunoSEQ multiplex PCR; TCRdb keeps in-frame clones, though not all of them. The sample holds 150,000 to 200,000 clones, about 75% seen once. General study findings and limits: Later analysis identified several of the most significant clusters that appeared linked to common viral pathogens.

This clone was observed a single time. Its antigen is not identified. Healthy individuals who donated bone marrow served as the donors. The clonotype was recovered from a woman in her forties or fifties in good health and CMV-seropositive. The specimen was PBMCs.

CDR3 nucleotides: TGTGCCAGCAGCCTTGACAGTCACACGCGGGGCACTGAAGCTTTCTTT. Translation gives CASSLDSHTRGTEAFF. V and J are TRBV7-8 and TRBJ1-1; D might be TRBD1 (5 bases). V shed 5 bases and J shed 4 bases, with 20 bases lying between them. The CDR3 consists of 16 residues. Per germline, CDR1 SGHVS and CDR2 FQNEAQ.